This T cell receptor (beta chain) was documented in a study of blood T cell repertoires in COVID-19. At the level of the study: PBMCs, B-cell-depleted T cells, or T cells were the source of the cDNA or gDNA that made up the material.

The repertoire was sequenced with immunoSEQ multiplex PCR; TCRdb's copy has only in-frame clones and lacks some. Of some 150,000 clones in the sample, approximately 84% were seen once. CDR3 length: 15 amino acids. V lost 5 bases and J 2 bases, leaving 12 bases between the germline ends. CDR1 and CDR2 from the germline V gene are SGHTA and FQGTGA. Participants came from some 26 US areas, aged roughly 18 to 100 years. The V and J genes are TRBV7-3 and TRBJ2-2, with a weak D call TRBD2 (6 bases). Sequenced sample: PBMCs or T cells enriched from blood (not recorded which). This clonotype was sampled from a human donor with acute COVID-19. The donor label of this sample is uncertain. The CDR3: CASSPGTFNTGELFF. The CDR3 region has the DNA TGTGCCAGCAGCCCCGGGACTTTCAACACCGGGGAGCTGTTTTTT.